This section outlines one T cell receptor beta chain sequence together with its context. Its binding antigen is unknown. Per-base quality was not reported, and no clone a single base away is much larger than it. CDR3 length: 16 amino acids, cysteine to phenylalanine. The sequence is cut down to CDR3 DNA, 48 bases in frame from base 1. CDR1 is given as PRHDT and CDR2 as FYEKMQ, both from the germline V gene (reference sequence). Relative to germline, V is missing 4 bases and J is missing 2 bases, with 10 bases of the junction outside any gene match. This specimen comes from a study of blood T cell repertoires in COVID-19 (dated by TCRdb to 2019 to 2021). Broadly, across the study: Samples covering the acute and convalescent phases of COVID-19 were provided by collaborators in the United States, Italy and Spain. The material from the prospective study consisted of cDNA or gDNA derived from T cells, B-cell-depleted T cells, or PBMCs. The dataset comprised deeply sampled blood TCRbeta repertoires from subjects exposed to, actively infected with, or recovered from COVID-19. The repertoires were made available in a free public database intended to serve as a resource for research on the immune response to SARS-CoV-2. Samples came from the ongoing ImmuneRACE study (first 160 participants) plus 1,254 subjects from 6 global collaborators. The sample metadata nearly always contained a de-identified subject ID, COVID-19 status, age in years and sex. Where HLA class I and class II types were available, the types were taken from metadata supplied by the sample provider, not from assay-based typing.

Participants in the prospective study were aged roughly 18 to 100 years, lived in about two dozen United States geographic areas, and enrolled through a virtual design. In the prospective study, participants were assigned to cohorts based on the clinical history participants reported in a screening survey and a study questionnaire. Recovered participants in ImmuneRACE Cohort 3 were defined by two consecutive negative NP/OP PCR tests, clearance by a healthcare professional, or resolution of symptoms. Mobile phlebotomists in the prospective study collected whole blood, serum and a nasopharyngeal or oropharyngeal swab from every participant. Participants in the prospective study had the option to provide additional blood draws and questionnaires over a roughly 2-month period. Before DNA extraction, prospective study blood samples were shipped either frozen or at room temperature. TCRbeta CDR3 regions were amplified from genomic DNA using the immunoSEQ Assay, a bias-controlled multiplex PCR. As for the authors' bioinformatics: Within the assay, amplification of reference gene primers was used to estimate how many nucleated cells each sample contained. To quantify the absolute abundance of each unique TCRbeta CDR3 rearrangement, sequence reads were collapsed and filtered. For each sample, productive Simpson clonality was calculated as the square root of Simpson's diversity index over productive rearrangements. Held by TCRdb, this immuneACCESS table contains in-frame sequences only and omits some clones. Under half of the omission traces to an unresolved V gene where checked; the cause of the rest is unknown. The V and J calls and clone size are taken from that table; D and trimming were inferred from the DNA. This sample comprises fewer than 250,000 clones, roughly 85% of them detected only once. About a tenth of the sample goes to the ten largest clones.

The full study reports these points: How much clinical and demographic metadata was included differed by source and by participant, and the metadata was provided uncurated.

The sequenced material came from PBMCs or T cells enriched from blood (not recorded which). This receptor was identified in a man aged 25 to 40 who had recovered from COVID-19. This sequence uses TRBV13 and TRBJ1-2, and 7 bases in between align with TRBD1. In nucleotides, the sequence is TGTGCCAGCAGCTCTACTCCGATGGACAGGAACTATGGCTACACCTTC. Its product reads: CASSSTPMDRNYGYTF. The full variable domain, with segments outside the CDR3 supplied by the reference TRBV13 and TRBJ1-2 proteins, appears as AAGVIQSPRHLIKEKRETATLKCYPIPRHDTVYWYQQGPGQDPQFLISFYEKMQSDKGSIPDRFSAQQFSDYHSELNMSSLELGDSALYFCASSSTPMDRNYGYTFGSGTRLTVV.